The clone carrying this T cell receptor beta chain showed up many times. The antigen remains undetermined. TCR beta libraries were prepared from cDNA with unique molecular identifiers. TCRdb fed the PCR reads into MiXCR, producing one record per CDR3 protein. The sample contains about 200,000 distinct CDR3 sequences, 29% of which appear only once. The sample is drawn from a study of post-analysis software for immune sequencing data. General study points: Versus controls, multiple sclerosis patients showed significantly lower diversity (normalized Chao1).

The clonotype originates from a girl aged 2-17 years with multiple sclerosis. The specimen sequenced was blood.

The CDR3 here is CSVGRKAGELFF. Written as DNA, the CDR3 is TGCAGCGTTGGAAGGAAGGCCGGGGAGCTGTTTTTT. The chain carries TRBV29-1 and TRBJ2-2, with D unresolved. The CDR3 sequence is 12 residues long. Germline V gives CDR1 SQVTM, CDR2 ANQGSEA. V was pared by 4 bases and J by 6 bases, with 9 bases between.